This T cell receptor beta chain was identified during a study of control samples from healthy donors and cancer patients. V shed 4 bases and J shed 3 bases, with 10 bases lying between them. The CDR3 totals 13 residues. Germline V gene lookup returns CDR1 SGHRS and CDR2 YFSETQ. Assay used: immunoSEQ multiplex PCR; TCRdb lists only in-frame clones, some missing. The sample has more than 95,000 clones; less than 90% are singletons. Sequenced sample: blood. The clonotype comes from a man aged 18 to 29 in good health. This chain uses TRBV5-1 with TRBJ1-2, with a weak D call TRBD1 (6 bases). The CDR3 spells CASSVRGDYGYTF. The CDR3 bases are TGCGCCAGCAGCGTCAGGGGTGACTATGGCTACACCTTC.